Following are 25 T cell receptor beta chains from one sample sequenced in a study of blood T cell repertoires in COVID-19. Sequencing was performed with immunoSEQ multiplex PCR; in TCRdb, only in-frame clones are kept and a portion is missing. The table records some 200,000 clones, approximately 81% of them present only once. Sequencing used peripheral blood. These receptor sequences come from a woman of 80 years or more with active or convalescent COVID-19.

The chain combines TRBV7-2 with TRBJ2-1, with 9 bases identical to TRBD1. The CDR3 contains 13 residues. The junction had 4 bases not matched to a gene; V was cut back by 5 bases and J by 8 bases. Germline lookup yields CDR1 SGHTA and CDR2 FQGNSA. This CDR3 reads CASSIRQGDEQFF. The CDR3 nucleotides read TGTGCCAGCAGCATCAGACAGGGGGATGAGCAGTTCTTC.

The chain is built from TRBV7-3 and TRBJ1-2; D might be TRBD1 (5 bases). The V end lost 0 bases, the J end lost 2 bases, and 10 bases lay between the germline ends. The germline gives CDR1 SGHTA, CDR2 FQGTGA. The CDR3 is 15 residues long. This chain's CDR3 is CASSLTSAGNYGYTF. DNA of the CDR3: TGTGCCAGCAGCTTAACGTCTGCAGGGAACTATGGCTACACCTTC.

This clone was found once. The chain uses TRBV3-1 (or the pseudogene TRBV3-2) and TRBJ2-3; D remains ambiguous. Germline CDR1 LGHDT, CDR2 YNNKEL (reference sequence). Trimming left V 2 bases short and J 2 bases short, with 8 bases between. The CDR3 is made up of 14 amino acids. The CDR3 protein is CASSQSSLTDTQYF. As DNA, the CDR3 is TGTGCCAGCAGCCAATCTAGTCTCACAGATACGCAGTATTTT.

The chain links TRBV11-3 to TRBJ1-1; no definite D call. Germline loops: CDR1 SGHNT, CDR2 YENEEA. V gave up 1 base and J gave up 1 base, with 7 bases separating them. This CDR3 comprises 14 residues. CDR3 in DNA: TGTGCCAGCAGCTTAGTCCGGTGGAACACTGAAGCTTTCTTT. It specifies CASSLVRWNTEAFF.

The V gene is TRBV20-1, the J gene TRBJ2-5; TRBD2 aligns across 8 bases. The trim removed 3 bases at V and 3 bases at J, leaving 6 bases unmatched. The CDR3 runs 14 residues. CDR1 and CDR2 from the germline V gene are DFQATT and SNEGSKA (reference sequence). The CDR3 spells CSASHSGKKETQYF. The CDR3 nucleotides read TGCAGTGCTAGTCATAGCGGGAAAAAAGAGACCCAGTACTTC.

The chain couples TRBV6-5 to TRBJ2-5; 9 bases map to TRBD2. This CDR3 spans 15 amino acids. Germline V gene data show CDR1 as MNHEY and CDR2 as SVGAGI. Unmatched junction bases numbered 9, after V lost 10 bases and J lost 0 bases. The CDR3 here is CAIVRLADDQETQYF. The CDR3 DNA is TGTGCCATCGTTAGACTAGCGGACGACCAAGAGACCCAGTACTTC.

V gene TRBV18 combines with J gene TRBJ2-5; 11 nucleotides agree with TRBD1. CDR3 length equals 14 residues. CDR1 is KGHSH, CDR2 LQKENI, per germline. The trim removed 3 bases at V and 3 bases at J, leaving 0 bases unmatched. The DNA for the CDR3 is TGTGCCAGCTCACCGGGACAGGGGGAAGAGACCCAGTACTTC. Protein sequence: CASSPGQGEETQYF.

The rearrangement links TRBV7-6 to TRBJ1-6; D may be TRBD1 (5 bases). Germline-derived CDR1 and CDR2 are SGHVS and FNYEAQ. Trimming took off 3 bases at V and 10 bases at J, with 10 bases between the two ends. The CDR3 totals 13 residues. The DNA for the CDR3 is TGTGCCAGCAGCTTGGACACATCATCACCCCTCCACTTT. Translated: CASSLDTSSPLHF.

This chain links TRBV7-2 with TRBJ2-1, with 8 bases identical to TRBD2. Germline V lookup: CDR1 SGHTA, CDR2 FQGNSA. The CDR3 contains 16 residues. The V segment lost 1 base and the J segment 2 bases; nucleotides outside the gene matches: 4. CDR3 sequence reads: CASSLGASGPYNEQFF. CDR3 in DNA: TGTGCCAGCAGCTTAGGTGCTAGCGGGCCCTACAATGAGCAGTTCTTC.

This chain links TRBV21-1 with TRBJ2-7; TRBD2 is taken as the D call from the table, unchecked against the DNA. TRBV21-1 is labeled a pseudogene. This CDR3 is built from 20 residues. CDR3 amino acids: CASSKALSGPVGGVNYEQYF. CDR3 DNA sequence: TGTGCCAGCAGCAAAGCGCTTTCAGGGCCCGTGGGGGGAGTGAACTACGAGCAGTACTTC.

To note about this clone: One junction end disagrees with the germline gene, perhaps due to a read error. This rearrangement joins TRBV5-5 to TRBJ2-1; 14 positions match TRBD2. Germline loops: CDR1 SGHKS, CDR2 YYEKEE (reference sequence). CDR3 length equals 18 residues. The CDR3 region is CASSLGTSGGLNYNEQFF. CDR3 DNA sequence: TGTGCCAGCAGTTTGGGGACTAGCGGGGGCCTAAACTACAATGAGCAGTTCTTC.

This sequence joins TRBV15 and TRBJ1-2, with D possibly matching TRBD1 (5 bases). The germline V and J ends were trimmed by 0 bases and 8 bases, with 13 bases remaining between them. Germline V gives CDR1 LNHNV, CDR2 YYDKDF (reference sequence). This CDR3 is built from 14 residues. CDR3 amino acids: CATSRDTGPRGYTF. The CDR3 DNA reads TGTGCCACCAGCAGAGATACAGGTCCGCGAGGCTACACCTTC.

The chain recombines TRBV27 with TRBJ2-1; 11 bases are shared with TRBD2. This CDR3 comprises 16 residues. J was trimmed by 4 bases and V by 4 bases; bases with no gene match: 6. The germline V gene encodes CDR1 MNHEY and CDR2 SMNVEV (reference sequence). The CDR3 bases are TGTGCCAGCAGTTCCATGGGACTAGCGGTTTACAATGAGCAGTTCTTC. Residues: CASSSMGLAVYNEQFF.

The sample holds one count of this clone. CDR3 coding DNA: TGCGCCAGCAGCTTGGCGGGGATGGGTACGGACAATGAGCAGTTCTTC. This translates into CASSLAGMGTDNEQFF. This chain joins TRBV5-1 and TRBJ2-1; the D gene is possibly TRBD2 (5 bases). Germline V gene data show CDR1 as SGHRS and CDR2 as YFSETQ. The CDR3 sequence is 16 residues long. V was shortened by 0 bases and J by 5 bases, with 15 bases between the two germline ends.

For the CDR3, the DNA is TGTGCCAGCAGCTTAGATGCGACAGGGAACTATGGCTACACCTTC. Translating it yields CASSLDATGNYGYTF. The chain employs TRBV7-2 and TRBJ1-2; the match to TRBD1 covers 7 bases. The junction had 4 bases not matched to a gene; V was cut back by 1 base and J by 2 bases. Germline-derived CDR1 and CDR2 are SGHTA and FQGNSA. The CDR3 is 15 amino acids.

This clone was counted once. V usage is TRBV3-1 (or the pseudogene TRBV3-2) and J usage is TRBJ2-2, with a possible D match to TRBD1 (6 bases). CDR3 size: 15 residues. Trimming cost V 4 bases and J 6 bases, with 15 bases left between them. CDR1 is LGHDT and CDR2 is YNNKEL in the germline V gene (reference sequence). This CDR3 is CASSPQARGAGELFF. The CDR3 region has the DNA TGTGCCAGCAGCCCCCAGGCCAGGGGAGCCGGGGAGCTGTTTTTT.

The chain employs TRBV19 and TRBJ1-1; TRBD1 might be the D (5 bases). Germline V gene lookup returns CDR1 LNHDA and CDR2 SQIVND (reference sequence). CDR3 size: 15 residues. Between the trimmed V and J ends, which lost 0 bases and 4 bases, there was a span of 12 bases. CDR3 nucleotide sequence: TGTGCCAGTAGTATAGATCCGAAAAGGGGCACTGAAGCTTTCTTT. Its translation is CASSIDPKRGTEAFF.

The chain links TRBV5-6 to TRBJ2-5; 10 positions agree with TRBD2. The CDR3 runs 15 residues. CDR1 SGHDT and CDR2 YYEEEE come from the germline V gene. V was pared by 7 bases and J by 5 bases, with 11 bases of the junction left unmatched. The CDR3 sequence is CASLFGTSVRETQYF. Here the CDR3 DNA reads TGTGCCAGCCTATTCGGGACTAGCGTACGGGAGACCCAGTACTTC.

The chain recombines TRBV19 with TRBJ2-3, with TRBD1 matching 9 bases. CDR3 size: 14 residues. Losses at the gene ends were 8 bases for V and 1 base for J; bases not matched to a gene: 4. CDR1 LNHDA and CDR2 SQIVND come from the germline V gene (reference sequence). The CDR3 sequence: CASRTGGGTDTQYF. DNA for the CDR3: TGTGCCAGTCGAACAGGGGGCGGCACAGATACGCAGTATTTT.

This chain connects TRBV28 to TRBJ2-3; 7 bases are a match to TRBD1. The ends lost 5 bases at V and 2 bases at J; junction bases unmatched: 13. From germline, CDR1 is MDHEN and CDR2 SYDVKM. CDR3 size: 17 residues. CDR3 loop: CASSLTDRARYTDTQYF. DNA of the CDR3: TGTGCCAGCAGTCTCACCGACAGGGCGAGATACACAGATACGCAGTATTTT.

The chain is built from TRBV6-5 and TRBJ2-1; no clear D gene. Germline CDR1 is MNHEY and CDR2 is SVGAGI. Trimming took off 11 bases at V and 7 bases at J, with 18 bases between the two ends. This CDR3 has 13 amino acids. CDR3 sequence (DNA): TGTGCCTTACATTTATCGACTGTAAATGAGCAGTTCTTC. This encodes CALHLSTVNEQFF.

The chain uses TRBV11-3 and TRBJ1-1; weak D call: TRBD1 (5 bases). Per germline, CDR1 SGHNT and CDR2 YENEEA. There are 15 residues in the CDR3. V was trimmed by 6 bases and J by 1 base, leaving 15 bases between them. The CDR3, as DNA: TGTGCCAGCAGGGTGACTAGAGACAGGAACACTGAAGCTTTCTTT. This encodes CASRVTRDRNTEAFF.

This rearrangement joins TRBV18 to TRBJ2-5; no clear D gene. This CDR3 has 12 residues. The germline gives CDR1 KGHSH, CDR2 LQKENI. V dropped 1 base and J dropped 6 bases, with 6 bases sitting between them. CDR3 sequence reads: CASSPLSKTQYF. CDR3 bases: TGTGCCAGCTCACCACTCAGTAAGACCCAGTACTTC. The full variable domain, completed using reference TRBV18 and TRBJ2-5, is NAGVMQNPRHLVRRRGQEARLRCSPMKGHSHVYWYRQLPEEGLKFMVYLQKENIIDESGMPKERFSAEFPKEGPSILRIQQVVRGDSAAYFCASSPLSKTQYFGPGTRLLVL.

CDR3 protein: CASTGQGVHGYTF. The DNA for the CDR3 is TGTGCCAGCACCGGACAGGGGGTACATGGCTACACCTTC. V and J are TRBV19 and TRBJ1-2, with 10 bases aligning to TRBD1. Per the germline V gene, CDR1 is LNHDA and CDR2 is SQIVND (reference sequence). Trimming at V came to 9 bases and at J to 6 bases, leaving 7 bases not matched to a gene. The CDR3 is 13 amino acids.

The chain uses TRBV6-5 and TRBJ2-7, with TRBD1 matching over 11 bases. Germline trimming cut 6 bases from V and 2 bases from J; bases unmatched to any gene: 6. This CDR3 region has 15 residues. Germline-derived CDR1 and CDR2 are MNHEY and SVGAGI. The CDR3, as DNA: TGTGCCAGCAGATACGGGACAGGGGGAACCTACGAGCAGTACTTC. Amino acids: CASRYGTGGTYEQYF.